This entry features one TCR beta chain sequence. Its antigen is still unknown. The entry originates in a study of identical twins. Study-level points and caveats: Cord blood's abundant beta clonotypes had fewer insertions, unlike memory repertoires. The authors drew conclusions from cross-sectional statistical analysis rather than following the same donors. Possibly, invariant MAIT and iNKT cells partly confounded zero-insertion analyses.

Trimming removed 2 bases from V and 6 bases from J, with 11 bases in between. Germline assignment: CDR1 MNHEY and CDR2 SVGEGT. The CDR3 runs to 14 residues. TCRdb analysed the 5' RACE reads with MiXCR anew, one entry per CDR3 protein. Of around 1.7 million distinct CDR3 sequences listed, under 35% were seen once; the top ten hold more than 0.25%. Sequencing was performed on cord blood. This clonotype originated in a newborn girl in good health. The chain couples TRBV6-2 or TRBV6-3 to TRBJ1-5, with TRBD1 as a possible D gene (5 bases). Written as DNA, the CDR3 is TGTGCCAGCAGTTACAGGGACCGGTCTCAGCCCCAGCATTTT. Translation gives CASSYRDRSQPQHF.